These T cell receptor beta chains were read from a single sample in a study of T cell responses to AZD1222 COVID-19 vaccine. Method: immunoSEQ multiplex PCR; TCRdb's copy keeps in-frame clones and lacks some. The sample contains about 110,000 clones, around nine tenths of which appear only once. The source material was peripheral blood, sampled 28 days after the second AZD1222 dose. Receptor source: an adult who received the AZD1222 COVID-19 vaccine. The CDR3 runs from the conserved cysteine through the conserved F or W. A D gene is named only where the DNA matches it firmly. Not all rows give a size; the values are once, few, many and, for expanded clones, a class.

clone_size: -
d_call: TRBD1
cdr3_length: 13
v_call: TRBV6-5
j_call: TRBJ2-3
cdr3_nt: TGTGCCAGCACCCAGGGGGATACAGATACGCAGTATTTT
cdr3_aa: CASTQGDTDTQYF

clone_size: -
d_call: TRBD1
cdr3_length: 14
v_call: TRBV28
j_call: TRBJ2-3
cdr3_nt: TGTGCCAGCAGTCCGACAGGGGGCCCAGATACGCAGTATTTT
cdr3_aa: CASSPTGGPDTQYF

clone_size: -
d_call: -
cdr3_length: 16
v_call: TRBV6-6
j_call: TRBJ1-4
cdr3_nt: TGTGCCAGCAAAAGGATCCCAGGGGCAACTAATGAAAAACTGTTTTTT
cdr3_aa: CASKRIPGATNEKLFF

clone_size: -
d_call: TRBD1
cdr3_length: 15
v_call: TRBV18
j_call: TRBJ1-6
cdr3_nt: TGTGCCAGCTCATATGGACAGGGCGGTAATTCACCCCTCCACTTT
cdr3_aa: CASSYGQGGNSPLHF

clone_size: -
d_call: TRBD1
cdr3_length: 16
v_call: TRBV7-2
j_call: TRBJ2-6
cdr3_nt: TGTGCCAGCAGTTCCGGGACAGGGTCTGGGGCCAACGTCCTGACTTTC
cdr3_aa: CASSSGTGSGANVLTF

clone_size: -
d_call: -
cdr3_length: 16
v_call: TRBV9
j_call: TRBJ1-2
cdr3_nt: TGTGCCAGCAGCGTAGATGCCGGGACTCTTAACTATGGCTACACCTTC
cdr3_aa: CASSVDAGTLNYGYTF

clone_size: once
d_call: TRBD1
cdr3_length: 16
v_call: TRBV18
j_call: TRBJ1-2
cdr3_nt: TGTGCCAGCTCACTAGGGAATACAGGGGCGCCGGGTGGCTACACCTTC
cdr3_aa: CASSLGNTGAPGGYTF

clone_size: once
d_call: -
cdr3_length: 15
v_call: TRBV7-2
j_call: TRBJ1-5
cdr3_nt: TGTGCCAGCAGCCCCGACAGATTTAGCAATCAGCCCCAGCATTTT
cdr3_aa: CASSPDRFSNQPQHF

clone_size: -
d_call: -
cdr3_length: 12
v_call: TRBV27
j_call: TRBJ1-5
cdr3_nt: TGTGCCAGCAGTTTCTTCGGGGGGCCCCAGCATTTT
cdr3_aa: CASSFFGGPQHF

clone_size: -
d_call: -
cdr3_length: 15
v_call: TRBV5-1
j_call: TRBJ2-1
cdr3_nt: TGCGCCAGCAGCTCCTCCGGGACCTCTACCAATGAGCAGTTCTTC
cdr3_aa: CASSSSGTSTNEQFF